Shown below are 9 T cell receptor beta chains from a single sample sequenced in a study of blood T cell repertoires in COVID-19. Only in-frame clones appear in the TCRdb table, and some are missing; sequencing was by immunoSEQ multiplex PCR. The table has around 220,000 clones, roughly 89% seen once. Input material: PBMCs or T cells enriched from blood (not recorded which). The receptors were sampled from a woman in her forties who had recovered from COVID-19.

V is TRBV10-2 and J is TRBJ2-1; perhaps TRBD2 as D (6 bases). The germline gives CDR1 WSHSY, CDR2 SAAADI. The CDR3 extends over 19 amino acids. The V gene lost 4 bases and the J gene lost 4 bases, with 26 bases spanning the gap. CDR3 in amino acids: CASSALSLYGGKQYNEQFF. CDR3 DNA: TGCGCCAGCAGTGCCTTATCCCTCTACGGGGGTAAGCAATACAATGAGCAGTTCTTC.

The rearrangement uses TRBV6-2 or TRBV6-3 and TRBJ1-1, with D maybe TRBD1 (6 bases). V lost 4 bases and J 11 bases, leaving 20 bases between the germline ends. CDR3 length equals 14 residues. Germline CDR1 reads MNHEY; CDR2 reads SVGEGT. The CDR3 DNA reads TGTGCCAGCAGTTCGATATTACAGGGCCTTTCGGCTTTCTTT. Protein: CASSSILQGLSAFF.

This clone was seen only a few times. The genes are TRBV18 and TRBJ1-1; D is perhaps TRBD1 (6 bases). The V gene's germline CDR1 is KGHSH and CDR2 LQKENI. The CDR3 is 14 amino acids. V lost 2 bases, J lost 7 bases, and 14 bases lay in between. The CDR3 DNA sequence: TGTGCCAGCTCACCAAGTCAGGGGTCGGTTGAAGCTTTCTTT. As protein: CASSPSQGSVEAFF. Looking up the rest from reference TRBV18 and TRBJ1-1 gives the full variable domain: NAGVMQNPRHLVRRRGQEARLRCSPMKGHSHVYWYRQLPEEGLKFMVYLQKENIIDESGMPKERFSAEFPKEGPSILRIQQVVRGDSAAYFCASSPSQGSVEAFFGQGTRLTVV.

The gene calls are TRBV7-6 and TRBJ2-1; D may be TRBD2 (5 bases). This CDR3 comprises 13 residues. Per the germline V gene, CDR1 is SGHVS and CDR2 is FNYEAQ. Deletions cut 5 bases from V and 9 bases from J, with 14 bases between. The DNA of the CDR3 is TGTGCCAGCAGCCACCACCTAGCCGTTGAGCAGTTCTTC. Translated, it gives CASSHHLAVEQFF.

The chain recombines TRBV11-2 with TRBJ1-1, with a weak D call TRBD1 (5 bases). Trimming left V 5 bases short and J 1 base short, with 11 bases between. Germline CDR1 is SGHAT and CDR2 is FQNNGV. The CDR3 has 14 residues. The CDR3 protein is CASSANQGNTEAFF. CDR3 coding DNA: TGTGCCAGCAGCGCCAACCAGGGGAACACTGAAGCTTTCTTT.

J is TRBJ2-5 and V is TRBV29-1; D remains ambiguous. The ends were cut back, 3 bases at V and 0 bases at J, with 8 bases in the middle. The CDR3 spans 13 residues. Germline V lookup: CDR1 SQVTM, CDR2 ANQGSEA. CDR3 in amino acids: CSVERRDQETQYF. As DNA, the CDR3 is TGCAGCGTTGAGCGTCGAGACCAAGAGACCCAGTACTTC.

This clone appeared a few times. V usage is TRBV19 and J usage is TRBJ1-3, with D perhaps TRBD1 (5 bases). The CDR3 runs 12 residues. CDR1 is LNHDA, CDR2 SQIVND, per germline (reference sequence). CDR3 DNA: TGTGCTATCAGGGATCCTGGAAACACCATATATTTT. Translation: CAIRDPGNTIYF.

This clone was observed a single time. The rearrangement joins TRBV2 to TRBJ2-7, with D maybe TRBD2 (5 bases). Germline loops: CDR1 SNHLY, CDR2 FYNNEI. Trimming removed 4 bases at V and 0 bases at J, with 7 bases between. The CDR3 spans 13 residues. The chain's CDR3 is CASSVLGSYEQYF. CDR3 coding DNA: TGTGCCAGCAGTGTACTAGGCTCCTACGAGCAGTACTTC.

V usage is TRBV28 and J usage is TRBJ2-7; 8 nucleotides agree with TRBD1. The CDR3 covers 17 residues. Germline V gene sequence: CDR1 MDHEN, CDR2 SYDVKM. The ends lost 6 bases at V and 0 bases at J; junction bases unmatched: 13. As DNA, the CDR3 is TGTGCCAGCAGGATCCAACCGGGACAGGAAAGCTCCTACGAGCAGTACTTC. It encodes CASRIQPGQESSYEQYF. The whole variable domain, remainder taken from reference TRBV28 and TRBJ2-7, is DVKVTQSSRYLVKRTGEKVFLECVQDMDHENMFWYRQDPGLGLRLIYFSYDVKMKEKGDIPEGYSVSREKKERFSLILESASTNQTSMYLCASRIQPGQESSYEQYFGPGTRLTVT.